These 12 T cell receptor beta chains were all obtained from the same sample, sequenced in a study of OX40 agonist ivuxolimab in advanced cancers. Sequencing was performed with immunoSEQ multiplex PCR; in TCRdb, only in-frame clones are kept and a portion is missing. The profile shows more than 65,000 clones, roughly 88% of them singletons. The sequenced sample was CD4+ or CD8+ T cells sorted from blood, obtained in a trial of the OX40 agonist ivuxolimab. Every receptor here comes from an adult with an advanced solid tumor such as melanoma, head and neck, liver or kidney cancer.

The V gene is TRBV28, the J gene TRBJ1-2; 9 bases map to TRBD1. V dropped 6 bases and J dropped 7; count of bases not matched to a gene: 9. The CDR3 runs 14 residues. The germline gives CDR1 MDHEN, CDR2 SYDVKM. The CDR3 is CASRNRGRTGGYTF. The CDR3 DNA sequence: TGTGCCAGCAGGAACAGGGGGCGGACAGGTGGCTACACCTTC.

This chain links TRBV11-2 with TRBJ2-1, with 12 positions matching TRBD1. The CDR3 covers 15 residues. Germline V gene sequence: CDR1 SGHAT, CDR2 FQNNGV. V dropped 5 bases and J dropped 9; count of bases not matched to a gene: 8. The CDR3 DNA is TGTGCCAGCAGCCCCGGGACAGGGGGCTGGGTTGAGCAGTTCTTC. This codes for CASSPGTGGWVEQFF.

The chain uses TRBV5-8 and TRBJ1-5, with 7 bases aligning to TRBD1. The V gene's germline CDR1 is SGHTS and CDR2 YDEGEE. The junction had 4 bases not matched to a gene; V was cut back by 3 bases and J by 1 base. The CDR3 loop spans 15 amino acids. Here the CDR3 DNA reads TGTGCCAGCAGCTATGAACAGGGGAGCAATCAGCCCCAGCATTTT. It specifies CASSYEQGSNQPQHF.

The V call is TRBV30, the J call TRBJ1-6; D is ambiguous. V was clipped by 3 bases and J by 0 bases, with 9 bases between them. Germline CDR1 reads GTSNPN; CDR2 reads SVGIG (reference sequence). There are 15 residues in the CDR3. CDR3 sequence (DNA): TGTGCCTGGAGGCTCCTAAGCTCCTATAATTCACCCCTCCACTTT. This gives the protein CAWRLLSSYNSPLHF.

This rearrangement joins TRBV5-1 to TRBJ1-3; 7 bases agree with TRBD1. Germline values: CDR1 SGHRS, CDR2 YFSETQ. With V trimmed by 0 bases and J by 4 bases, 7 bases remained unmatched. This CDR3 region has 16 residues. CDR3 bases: TGCGCCAGCAGCTTGGCCGCGACAGGGTTCGGAAACACCATATATTTT. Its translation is CASSLAATGFGNTIYF.

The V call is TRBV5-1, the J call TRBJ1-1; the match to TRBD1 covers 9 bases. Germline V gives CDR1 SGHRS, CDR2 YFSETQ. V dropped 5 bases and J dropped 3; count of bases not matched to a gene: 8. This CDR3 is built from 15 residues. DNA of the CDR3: TGCGCCAGCAGTGGGGGACAGGGCTCGTACACTGAAGCTTTCTTT. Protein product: CASSGGQGSYTEAFF. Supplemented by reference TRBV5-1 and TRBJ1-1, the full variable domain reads KAGVTQTPRYLIKTRGQQVTLSCSPISGHRSVSWYQQTPGQGLQFLFEYFSETQRNKGNFPGRFSGRQFSNSRSEMNVSTLELGDSALYLCASSGGQGSYTEAFFGQGTRLTVV.

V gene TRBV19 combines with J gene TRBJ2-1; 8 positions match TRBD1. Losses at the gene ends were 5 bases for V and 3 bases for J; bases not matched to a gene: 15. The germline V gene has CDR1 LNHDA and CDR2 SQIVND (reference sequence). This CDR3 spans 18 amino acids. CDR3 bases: TGTGCCAGTAGTCCTGGGACAGGCAATAACCCTTACTACAATGAGCAGTTCTTC. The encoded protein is CASSPGTGNNPYYNEQFF.

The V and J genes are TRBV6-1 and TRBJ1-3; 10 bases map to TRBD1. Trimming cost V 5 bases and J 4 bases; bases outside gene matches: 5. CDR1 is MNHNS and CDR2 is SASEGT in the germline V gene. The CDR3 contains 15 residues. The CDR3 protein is CASSRDRGSGNTIYF. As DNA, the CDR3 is TGTGCCAGCAGTCGGGACAGGGGCTCCGGAAACACCATATATTTT.

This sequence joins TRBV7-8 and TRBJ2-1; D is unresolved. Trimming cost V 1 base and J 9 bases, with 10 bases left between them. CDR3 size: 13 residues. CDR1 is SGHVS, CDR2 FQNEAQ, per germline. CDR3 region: CASSLEGLGEQFF. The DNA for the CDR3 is TGTGCCAGCAGCTTAGAGGGCCTGGGTGAGCAGTTCTTC.

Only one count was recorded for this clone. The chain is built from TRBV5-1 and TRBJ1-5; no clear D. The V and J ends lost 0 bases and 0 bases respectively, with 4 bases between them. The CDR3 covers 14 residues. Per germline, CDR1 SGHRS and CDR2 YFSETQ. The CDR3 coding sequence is TGCGCCAGCAGCTTGGACGCTAGCAATCAGCCCCAGCATTTT. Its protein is CASSLDASNQPQHF.

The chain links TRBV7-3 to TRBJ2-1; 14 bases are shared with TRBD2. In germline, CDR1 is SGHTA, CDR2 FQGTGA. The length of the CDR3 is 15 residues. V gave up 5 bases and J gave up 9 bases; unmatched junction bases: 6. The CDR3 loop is CASSPGTSGGTEQFF. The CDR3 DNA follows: TGTGCCAGCAGCCCAGGGACTAGCGGGGGCACTGAGCAGTTCTTC. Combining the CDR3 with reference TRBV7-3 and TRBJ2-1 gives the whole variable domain GAGVSQTPSNKVTEKGKYVELRCDPISGHTALYWYRQSLGQGPEFLIYFQGTGAADDSGLPNDRFFAVRPEGSVSTLKIQRTERGDSAVYLCASSPGTSGGTEQFFGPGTRLTVL.

CDR3 sequence reads: CASSLSGGHTDTQYF. The CDR3 DNA sequence: TGTGCCAGCAGCTTGTCGGGGGGCCACACAGATACGCAGTATTTT. The J gene is TRBJ2-3, the V gene TRBV11-3; possible D gene TRBD2, 7 bases. The germline V gene has CDR1 SGHNT and CDR2 YENEEA. The CDR3 consists of 15 residues. The ends were cut back, 3 bases at V and 2 bases at J, with 12 bases in the middle.